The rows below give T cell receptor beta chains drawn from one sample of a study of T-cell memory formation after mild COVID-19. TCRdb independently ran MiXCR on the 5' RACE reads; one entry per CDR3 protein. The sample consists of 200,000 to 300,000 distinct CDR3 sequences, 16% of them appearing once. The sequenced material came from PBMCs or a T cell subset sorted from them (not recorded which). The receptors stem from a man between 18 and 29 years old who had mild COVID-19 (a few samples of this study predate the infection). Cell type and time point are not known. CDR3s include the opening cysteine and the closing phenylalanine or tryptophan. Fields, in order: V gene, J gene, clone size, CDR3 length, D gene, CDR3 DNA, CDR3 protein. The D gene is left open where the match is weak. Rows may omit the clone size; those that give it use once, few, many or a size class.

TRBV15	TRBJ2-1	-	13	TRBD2	TGTGCCACCAGCGGACGGACTAGTAATGAGCAGTTCTTC	CATSGRTSNEQFF
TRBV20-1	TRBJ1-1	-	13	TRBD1	TGCAGTGCTAGAGAGACAGGGGACACTGAAGCTTTCTTT	CSARETGDTEAFF
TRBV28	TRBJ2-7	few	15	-	TGTGCCAGCAGTCCGTCGGACGCGGAAGGGTCCGAGCAGTACTTC	CASSPSDAEGSEQYF
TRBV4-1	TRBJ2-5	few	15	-	TGCGCCAGCAGCCAACCGGACATGGTAGGGGAGACCCAGTACTTC	CASSQPDMVGETQYF
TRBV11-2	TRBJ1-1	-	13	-	TGTGCCAGCAGCTTAGATCTAAGTGCTGAAGCTTTCTTT	CASSLDLSAEAFF
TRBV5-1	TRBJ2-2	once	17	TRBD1	TGCGCCAGCAGCTCCATACAGGGGGCTTGGGACACCGGGGAGCTGTTTTTT	CASSSIQGAWDTGELFF
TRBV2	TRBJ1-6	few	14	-	TGTGCCGGCCGACGGGGATTACCTAATTCACCCCTCCACTTT	CAGRRGLPNSPLHF
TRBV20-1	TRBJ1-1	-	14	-	TGCAGTGCTACACCGTTGAGCAGGAACACTGAAGCTTTCTTT	CSATPLSRNTEAFF
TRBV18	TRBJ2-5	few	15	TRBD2	TGTGCCAGCTCACCTGGGACTAGCGGTCAAGAGACCCAGTACTTC	CASSPGTSGQETQYF
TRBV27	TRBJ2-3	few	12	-	TGTGCCAGCAGTTTGGACCAAGATACGCAGTATTTT	CASSLDQDTQYF
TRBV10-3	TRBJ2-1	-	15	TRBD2	TGTGCCATCAGAGGGACTAGCGGGGGTTACAATGAGCAGTTCTTC	CAIRGTSGGYNEQFF
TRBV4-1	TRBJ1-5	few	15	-	TGCGCCAGCAGCCAAGTGGTATCGGGGAATCAGCCCCAGCATTTT	CASSQVVSGNQPQHF
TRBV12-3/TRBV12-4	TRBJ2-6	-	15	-	TGTGCCAGCAGTTTTGGGATCACTGGGGCCAACGTCCTGACTTTC	CASSFGITGANVLTF
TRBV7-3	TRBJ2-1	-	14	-	TGTGCCAGCAGCCAACCTAGCTCCTACAATGAGCAGTTCTTC	CASSQPSSYNEQFF
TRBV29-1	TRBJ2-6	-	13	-	TGCAGCGTGGCTTCCTCTGGGGCCAACGTCCTGACTTTC	CSVASSGANVLTF
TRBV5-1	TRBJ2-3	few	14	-	TGCGCCAGCAGCCCGCAGGGGAACACAGATACGCAGTATTTT	CASSPQGNTDTQYF
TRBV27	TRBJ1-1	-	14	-	TGTGCCAGCAGTTTGGGCTTCATGAACACTGAAGCTTTCTTT	CASSLGFMNTEAFF
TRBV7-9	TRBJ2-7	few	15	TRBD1	TGTGCCAGCAGCGAGCGGACAGGGGGCCTCTACGAGCAGTACTTC	CASSERTGGLYEQYF
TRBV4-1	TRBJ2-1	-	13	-	TGCGCCAGCAGCCAAGCCAGATACAATGAGCAGTTCTTC	CASSQARYNEQFF
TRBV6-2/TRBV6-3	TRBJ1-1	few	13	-	TGTGCCAGCAGTTACCCCCGGAACACTGAAGCTTTCTTT	CASSYPRNTEAFF
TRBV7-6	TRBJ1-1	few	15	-	TGTGCCAGCAGCCCAGGGGCCACAGGGAACACTGAAGCTTTCTTT	CASSPGATGNTEAFF
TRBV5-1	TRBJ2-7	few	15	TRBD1	TGCGCCAGCAGCCAATACAGGGACAGCTCCTACGAGCAGTACTTC	CASSQYRDSSYEQYF
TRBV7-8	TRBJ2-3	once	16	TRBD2	TGTGCCAGCAGCGGCAAAGCGGGGACTCTCGCAGATACGCAGTATTTT	CASSGKAGTLADTQYF
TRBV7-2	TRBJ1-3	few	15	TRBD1	TGTGCCAGCAGCCCGGGCAGGGGGGATGGAAACACCATATATTTT	CASSPGRGDGNTIYF
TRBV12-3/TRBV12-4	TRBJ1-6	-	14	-	TGTGCCAGCATGGAGGGGCGGAGGAATTCACCCCTCCACTTT	CASMEGRRNSPLHF
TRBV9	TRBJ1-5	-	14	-	TGTGCCAGCAGCGCAGGCGGGACACTTCAGCCCCAGCATTTT	CASSAGGTLQPQHF
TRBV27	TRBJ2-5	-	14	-	TGTGCCAGCAGTTTACAGGGGCAGAGAGAGACCCAGTACTTC	CASSLQGQRETQYF
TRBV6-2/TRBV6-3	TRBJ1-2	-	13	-	TGTGCCAGCAGGGATTCTCATGACTATGGCTACACCTTC	CASRDSHDYGYTF
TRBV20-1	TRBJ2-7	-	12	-	TGCAGTGCTAGAGAGGAGACCTACGAGCAGTACTTC	CSAREETYEQYF
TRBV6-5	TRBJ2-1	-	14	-	TGTGCCAGCAAGGAGGGGCCCTCCTACAATGAGCAGTTCTTC	CASKEGPSYNEQFF
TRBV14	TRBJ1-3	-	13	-	TGTGCCAGCCGCGCATTTTCGGACAACACCATATATTTT	CASRAFSDNTIYF
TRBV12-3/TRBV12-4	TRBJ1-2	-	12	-	TGTGCCAGCAGTTCTACAGGTTGGGGCTACACCTTC	CASSSTGWGYTF
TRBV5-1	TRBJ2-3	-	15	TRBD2	TGCGCCAGCAGCATCCCGCGGGGGACCTCAGATACGCAGTATTTT	CASSIPRGTSDTQYF
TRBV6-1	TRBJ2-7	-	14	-	TGTGCCAGCAGCGGCCCGGGGCAGTGGTACGAGCAGTACTTC	CASSGPGQWYEQYF
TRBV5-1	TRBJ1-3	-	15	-	TGCGCCAGCAGCTTGGACGGCCGGTTTGGAAACACCATATATTTT	CASSLDGRFGNTIYF
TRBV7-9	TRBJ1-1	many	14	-	TGTGCCAGCAGCTTTGGGTCCGGGAACACTGAAGCTTTCTTT	CASSFGSGNTEAFF
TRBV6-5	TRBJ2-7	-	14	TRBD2	TGTGCCAGCATGGGGGCGGGGGGCCTCTACGAGCAGTACTTC	CASMGAGGLYEQYF
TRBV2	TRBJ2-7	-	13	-	TGTGCCAGCGTTACGTGGGGTCCAGACGAGCAGTACTTC	CASVTWGPDEQYF
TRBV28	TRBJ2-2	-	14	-	TGTGCCAGCCAGGGTCAGAGGAACACCGGGGAGCTGTTTTTT	CASQGQRNTGELFF
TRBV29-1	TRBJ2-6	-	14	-	TGCAGCGTTCCAAGGGCAGGGGACGAGAACGTCCTGACTTTC	CSVPRAGDENVLTF
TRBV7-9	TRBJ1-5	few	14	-	TGTGCCAGCAGCTTAGGGTATAGCAATCAGCCCCAGCATTTT	CASSLGYSNQPQHF
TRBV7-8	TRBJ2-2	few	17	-	TGTGCCAGCAGCTTAGTAGTCGGGCAGGCGAACACCGGGGAGCTGTTTTTT	CASSLVVGQANTGELFF
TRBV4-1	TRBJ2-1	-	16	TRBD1	TGCGCCAGCAGCCAGCCTACAGGGGCACTGGCCAATGAGCAGTTCTTC	CASSQPTGALANEQFF
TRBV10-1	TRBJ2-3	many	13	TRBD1	TGCGCCAGCGCACGGGACAGAACAGATACGCAGTATTTT	CASARDRTDTQYF
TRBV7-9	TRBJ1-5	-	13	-	TGTGCCAGCAGCCCGTTTGGCAATCAGCCCCAGCATTTT	CASSPFGNQPQHF
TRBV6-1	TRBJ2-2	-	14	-	TGTGCCACCCACAGGGAATTAGGCACCGGGGAGCTGTTTTTT	CATHRELGTGELFF
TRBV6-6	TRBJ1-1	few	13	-	TGTGCCAGCGGAGACAAAGATATCACTGAAGCTTTCTTT	CASGDKDITEAFF
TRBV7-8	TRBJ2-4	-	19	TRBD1	TGTGCCAGCAGCTTAGCGCGGACAGGGGCCCGCGATAGGGGAAACATTCAGTACTTC	CASSLARTGARDRGNIQYF
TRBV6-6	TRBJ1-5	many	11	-	TGTGCCAGCAGCTCCGAACAGCCCCAGCATTTT	CASSSEQPQHF
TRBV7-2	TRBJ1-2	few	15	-	TGTGCCAGCAGCATGACTTTTTTAGCTAACTATGGCTACACCTTC	CASSMTFLANYGYTF
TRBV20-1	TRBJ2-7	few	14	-	TGCAGTGCTAGAGATATGGACAACACATACGAGCAGTACTTC	CSARDMDNTYEQYF
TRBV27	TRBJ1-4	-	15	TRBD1	TGTGCCAGCAGACAGGGACAGGGTGGTAATGAAAAACTGTTTTTT	CASRQGQGGNEKLFF
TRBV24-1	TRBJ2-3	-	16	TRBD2	TGTGCCACCAGTGACCTCGCGGGGGGTTGGACAGATACGCAGTATTTT	CATSDLAGGWTDTQYF
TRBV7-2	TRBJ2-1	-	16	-	TGTGCCAGCAGCCAAGAGTGGGGTAGGTCCTACAATGAGCAGTTCTTC	CASSQEWGRSYNEQFF
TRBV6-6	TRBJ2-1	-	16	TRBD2	TGTGCCAGCACCAAAATCGACGGACTAGCTTCCAATGAGCAGTTCTTC	CASTKIDGLASNEQFF